The 5 T cell receptor beta chains given below trace back to one sample, sequenced in a study of radiotherapy plus CTLA-4 blockade in lung cancer. Assay used: immunoSEQ multiplex PCR; TCRdb lists only in-frame clones, some missing. The sample includes some 50,000 clones, almost 85% of them seen just once. Specimen: peripheral blood, collected from a patient treated with radiotherapy plus ipilimumab. The source of these receptors is a human donor with non-small cell lung cancer whose response to radiotherapy plus ipilimumab could not be evaluated.

A note on this clone: Its ends do not fully match the called genes, so a read error is possible. The chain couples TRBV6-5 to TRBJ2-3; TRBD2 matches 7 bases. There are 14 residues in the CDR3. CDR1 and CDR2 (germline): MNHEY, SVGAGI. CDR3 sequence: CAGSEHAGADTQYF. CDR3 nucleotides: TGTGCCGGCAGTGAACACGCGGGAGCAGATACGCAGTATTTT.

V and J are TRBV19 and TRBJ1-5; 10 bases agree with TRBD1. Germline V CDR1 and CDR2: LNHDA, SQIVND (reference sequence). The CDR3 is 16 residues long. V shed 3 bases and J 2 bases; nucleotides not matched to a gene: 4. The CDR3 here is CASSMTGGYGNQPQHF. As DNA, the CDR3 is TGTGCCAGTAGTATGACAGGGGGCTATGGCAATCAGCCCCAGCATTTT.

The chain recombines TRBV7-6 with TRBJ2-7; D unresolved. The germline gives CDR1 SGHVS, CDR2 FNYEAQ. The CDR3 is 13 residues long. V gave up 6 bases and J gave up 0 bases, with 9 bases separating them. This CDR3 reads CASSHASSYEQYF. CDR3 nucleotide sequence: TGTGCCAGCAGTCACGCCAGCTCCTACGAGCAGTACTTC. The variable domain in full, with the rest retrieved from reference TRBV7-6 and TRBJ2-7, is GAGVSQSPRYKVTKRGQDVALRCDPISGHVSLYWYRQALGQGPEFLTYFNYEAQQDKSGLPNDRFSAERPEGSISTLTIQRTEQRDSAMYRCASSHASSYEQYFGPGTRLTVT.

The chain combines TRBV6-5 with TRBJ1-2, with 9 bases that match TRBD1. This CDR3 is 13 amino acids long. V gave up 5 bases and J gave up 8 bases; unmatched junction bases: 6. The germline gives CDR1 MNHEY, CDR2 SVGAGI. CDR3 amino acids: CASSTGTGRGYTF. In DNA, the CDR3 is TGTGCCAGCAGTACTGGGACAGGGAGAGGCTACACCTTC.

The V call is TRBV4-1, the J call TRBJ2-7, with TRBD2 identical over 7 bases. CDR1 and CDR2 (germline): MGHRA, YSYEKL. V was clipped by 8 bases and J by 3 bases; unmatched bases: 13. The CDR3 is 15 residues long. CDR3 sequence: CASSLGGGEGYEQYF. In nucleotides, the CDR3 is TGCGCCAGCTCCCTCGGGGGAGGGGAAGGCTACGAGCAGTACTTC.